Shown below are 19 T cell receptor beta chains from a single sample sequenced in a study of T cells expressing NK-cell markers. Following a re-call of the 5' RACE reads, TCRdb has one entry per CDR3 protein and lacks DNA. This sample's table has 350,000 to 400,000 distinct CDR3 sequences. Sequenced: blood T cells: a sorted CD56 or NKG2C T cell subset, CD4+ or CD8+ T cells, or bulk PBMC T cells (not recorded which). Receptor source: a woman between 45 and 60 years old in good health.

This sequence joins TRBV6-1 and TRBJ2-1; absent DNA, TCRdb's TRBD2 call cannot be checked. Looked up from germline, CDR1 is MNHNS and CDR2 is SASEGT. This CDR3 comprises 14 residues. The CDR3 loop reads CASSAVGGREEQFF.

The genes are TRBV19 and TRBJ1-2. This CDR3 has 13 amino acids. From germline, CDR1 is LNHDA and CDR2 SQIVND (reference sequence). CDR3 region: CASSPSPPYGYTF.

J is TRBJ1-1 and V is TRBV11-1; TCRdb returns TRBD1, unconfirmable since there is no DNA. The germline V gene encodes CDR1 SGHAT and CDR2 FQDESV (reference sequence). The CDR3 has 12 amino acids. The CDR3 region is CASSKDRVRAFF.

The rearrangement links TRBV11-2 to TRBJ2-7; TCRdb designates TRBD2, a call that cannot be tested without DNA. Germline V gives CDR1 SGHAT, CDR2 FQNNGV. The CDR3 has 15 residues. CDR3 sequence: CASSSHRDYLYEQYF.

The gene calls are TRBV5-1 and TRBJ2-7; without DNA, the TCRdb call of TRBD1 cannot be checked. Germline V gene data show CDR1 as SGHRS and CDR2 as YFSETQ. This CDR3 comprises 16 residues. The CDR3 sequence is CASSLAGTGVLNEQYF.

The J gene is TRBJ2-6, the V gene TRBV10-2. This CDR3 is 13 amino acids long. The germline V gene encodes CDR1 WSHSY and CDR2 SAAADI. CDR3 region: CASSGGRANVLTF.

This chain joins TRBV27 and TRBJ2-5. This CDR3 has 14 amino acids. In germline, CDR1 is MNHEY, CDR2 SMNVEV (reference sequence). This CDR3 reads CASSPRQFQETQYF.

This chain connects TRBV3-1 to TRBJ2-5; TCRdb returns TRBD1, unconfirmable since there is no DNA. Per the germline V gene, CDR1 is LGHDT and CDR2 is YNNKEL (reference sequence). CDR3 length: 16 amino acids. The CDR3 reads CASSQATPVLRETQYF.

V usage is TRBV6-1 and J usage is TRBJ1-1. CDR1 is MNHNS and CDR2 is SASEGT in the germline V gene. The CDR3 extends over 14 amino acids. CDR3 amino acids: CASSERRRDTEAFF.

The V gene is TRBV27, the J gene TRBJ2-1; TCRdb picks TRBD1, but there is no DNA to check that call. The length of the CDR3 is 14 residues. Per the germline V gene, CDR1 is MNHEY and CDR2 is SMNVEV (reference sequence). CDR3 sequence: CASSRQGKNNEQFF.

This chain connects TRBV11-2 to TRBJ1-1; the D gene TCRdb calls, TRBD1, cannot be checked with no DNA. The CDR3 sequence is 15 residues long. The V gene's germline CDR1 is SGHAT and CDR2 FQNNGV. The CDR3 here is CASAETRVLGTEAFF.

The chain recombines TRBV7-2 with TRBJ2-5. The CDR3 is 13 residues long. Germline CDR1 is SGHTA and CDR2 is FQGNSA. CDR3 loop: CASSRPRGETQYF.

The CDR3: CASSLEGGVTEAFF. The genes are TRBV11-2 and TRBJ1-1; no DNA is available, so the TRBD1 call from TCRdb remains unchecked. This CDR3 spans 14 amino acids. The germline V gene encodes CDR1 SGHAT and CDR2 FQNNGV.

J is TRBJ2-3 and V is TRBV20-1; TCRdb proposes TRBD2, but this gene call is untestable without DNA. Germline CDR1 is DFQATT and CDR2 is SNEGSKA (reference sequence). This CDR3 region has 13 residues. CDR3 amino acids: CSFIAGGRDTQYF.

The CDR3 here is CASSEDPRETQYF. The rearrangement links TRBV2 to TRBJ2-5. Per germline, CDR1 SNHLY and CDR2 FYNNEI. This CDR3 comprises 13 residues.

Here the CDR3 reads CSAGRQARRGEAFF. This chain joins TRBV29-1 and TRBJ1-1; the D call from TCRdb, TRBD1, cannot be confirmed without DNA. Germline loops: CDR1 SQVTM, CDR2 ANQGSEA. The CDR3 has 14 amino acids.

The chain employs TRBV24-1 and TRBJ2-7; without DNA, the TCRdb call of TRBD1 cannot be checked. The CDR3 runs 13 residues. Germline V gene data show CDR1 as KGHDR and CDR2 as SFDVKD. The CDR3 sequence: CATSSGQKGEQYF.

The V and J genes are TRBV7-2 and TRBJ2-3; TCRdb designates TRBD1, a call that cannot be tested without DNA. Germline lookup yields CDR1 SGHTA and CDR2 FQGNSA. CDR3 length: 15 residues. CDR3 residues: CASSSTGSFTDTQYF.

The rearrangement links TRBV10-2 to TRBJ2-2; TCRdb selects TRBD2, and the lack of DNA leaves this call unchecked. This CDR3 has 14 residues. Germline CDR1 WSHSY, CDR2 SAAADI. CDR3 protein: CASSALAVTGELFF.